This TCR beta chain emerged from a study of CD8+ T cells in alopecia areata. This clone was found a few times. What it binds is not known. Study outcomes and limitations: Alphabeta T cells residing in normal skin are also sequenced in scalp samples.

Trimming took 0 bases from V and 2 from J, leaving 9 bases between them. Per the germline V gene, CDR1 is SGHDN and CDR2 is FVKESK. CDR3 length equals 15 residues. Reverse transcription of extracted RNA yielded cDNA, which provided the sequencing template. Sequencing used immunoSEQ multiplex PCR; TCRdb keeps in-frame clones, though not all of them. The table shows some 110,000 clones, with around two fifths occurring only once. The sample consisted of CD4+ T cells sorted from blood. The chain employs TRBV14 and TRBJ2-3; no firm D call. The clonotype was recovered from a human donor with alopecia areata. The CDR3 DNA reads TGTGCCAGCAGCCAAGATCGATACGCCACAGATACGCAGTATTTT. Amino acids: CASSQDRYATDTQYF.